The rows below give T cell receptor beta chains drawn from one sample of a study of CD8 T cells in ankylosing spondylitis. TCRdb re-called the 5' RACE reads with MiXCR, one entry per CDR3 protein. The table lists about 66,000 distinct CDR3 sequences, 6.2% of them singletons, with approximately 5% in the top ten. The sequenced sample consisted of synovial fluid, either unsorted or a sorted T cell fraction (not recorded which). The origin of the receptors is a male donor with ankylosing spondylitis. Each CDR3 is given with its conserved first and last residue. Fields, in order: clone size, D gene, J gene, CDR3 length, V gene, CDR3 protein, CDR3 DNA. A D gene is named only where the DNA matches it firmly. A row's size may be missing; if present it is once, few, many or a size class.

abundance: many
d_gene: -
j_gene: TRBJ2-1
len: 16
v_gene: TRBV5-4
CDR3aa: CASSLGGPSSYNEQFF
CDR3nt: TGTGCCAGCAGCTTGGGGGGGCCGAGCTCCTACAATGAGCAGTTCTTC

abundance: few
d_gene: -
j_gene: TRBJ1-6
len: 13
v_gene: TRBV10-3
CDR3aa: CAISDPSGGPGHF
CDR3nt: TGTGCCATCAGCGATCCTTCGGGGGGCCCTGGCCACTTT

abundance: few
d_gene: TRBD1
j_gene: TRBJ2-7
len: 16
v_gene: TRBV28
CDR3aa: CASSFETGASSNEQYF
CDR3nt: TGTGCCAGCAGTTTCGAGACAGGGGCCTCGTCCAACGAGCAGTACTTC

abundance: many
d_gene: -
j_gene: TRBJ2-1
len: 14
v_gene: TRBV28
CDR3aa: CASSPPVRGNEQFF
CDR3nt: TGTGCCAGCAGTCCCCCCGTCAGAGGCAATGAGCAGTTCTTC

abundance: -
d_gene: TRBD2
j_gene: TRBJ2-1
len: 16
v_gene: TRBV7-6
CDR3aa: CASSQIGTSGNNEQFF
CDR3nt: TGTGCCAGCAGCCAAATCGGGACTAGCGGTAACAATGAGCAGTTCTTC

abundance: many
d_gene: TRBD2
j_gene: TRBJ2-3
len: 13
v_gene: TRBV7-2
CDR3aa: CASSSPSGRTQYF
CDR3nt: TGTGCCAGCAGCTCCCCTAGCGGGCGTACGCAGTATTTT

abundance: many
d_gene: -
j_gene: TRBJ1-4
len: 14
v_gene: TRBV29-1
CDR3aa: CSVVIRGRDEKLFF
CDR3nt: TGCAGCGTTGTGATCCGGGGAAGGGATGAAAAACTGTTTTTT

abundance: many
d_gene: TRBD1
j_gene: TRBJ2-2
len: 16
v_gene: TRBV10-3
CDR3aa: CAISGDRAANTGELFF
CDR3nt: TGTGCCATCAGTGGAGACAGGGCTGCGAACACCGGGGAGCTGTTTTTT

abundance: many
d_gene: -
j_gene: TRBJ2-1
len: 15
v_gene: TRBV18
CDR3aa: CASSQTGGSENEQFF
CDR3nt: TGTGCCAGCTCCCAGACGGGGGGCTCAGAGAATGAGCAGTTCTTC

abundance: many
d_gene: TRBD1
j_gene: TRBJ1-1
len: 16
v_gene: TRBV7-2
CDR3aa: CASSLVGQYQNTEAFF
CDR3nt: TGTGCCAGCAGCTTAGTGGGACAGTACCAGAACACTGAAGCTTTCTTT

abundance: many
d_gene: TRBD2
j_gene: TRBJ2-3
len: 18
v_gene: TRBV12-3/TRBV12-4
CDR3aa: CASSLDGRSGSGTDTQYF
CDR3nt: TGTGCCAGCAGTTTAGACGGGCGTAGCGGGAGTGGCACAGATACGCAGTATTTT

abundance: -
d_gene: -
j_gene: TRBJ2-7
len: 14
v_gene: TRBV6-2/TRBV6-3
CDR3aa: CASRPGQSISQQYF
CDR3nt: TGTGCCAGCAGACCTGGCCAATCAATATCTCAGCAGTACTTC

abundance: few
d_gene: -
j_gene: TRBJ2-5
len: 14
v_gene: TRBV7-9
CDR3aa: CASSSGDGRETQYF
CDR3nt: TGTGCCAGCAGCTCAGGGGATGGTCGAGAGACCCAGTACTTC

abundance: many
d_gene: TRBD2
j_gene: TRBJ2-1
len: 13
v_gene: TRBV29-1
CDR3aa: CSSGLAGRGEQFF
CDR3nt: TGCAGCTCGGGACTAGCGGGACGGGGTGAGCAGTTCTTC

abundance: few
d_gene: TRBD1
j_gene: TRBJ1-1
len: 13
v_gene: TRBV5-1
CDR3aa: CASSRGTGEGAFF
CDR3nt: TGCGCCAGCAGCCGCGGGACAGGCGAAGGGGCTTTCTTT

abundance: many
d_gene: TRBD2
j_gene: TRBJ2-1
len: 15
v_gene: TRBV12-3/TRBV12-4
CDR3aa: CASSKFGLGDNEQFF
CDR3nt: TGTGCCAGCAGTAAATTCGGACTAGGGGACAATGAGCAGTTCTTC

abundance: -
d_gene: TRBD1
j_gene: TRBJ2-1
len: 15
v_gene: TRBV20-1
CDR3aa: CSAEDRGSSYNEQFF
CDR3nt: TGCAGTGCTGAAGACAGGGGAAGCTCCTACAATGAGCAGTTCTTC

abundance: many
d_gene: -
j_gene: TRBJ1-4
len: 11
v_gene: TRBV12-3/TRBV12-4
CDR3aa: CASSHGEKLFF
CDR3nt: TGTGCCAGCAGTCACGGTGAAAAACTGTTTTTT

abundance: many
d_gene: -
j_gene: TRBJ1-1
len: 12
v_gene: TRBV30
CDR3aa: CAWSVSGREAFF
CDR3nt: TGTGCCTGGAGTGTCTCAGGGAGGGAAGCTTTCTTT

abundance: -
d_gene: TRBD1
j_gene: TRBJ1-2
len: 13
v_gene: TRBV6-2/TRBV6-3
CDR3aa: CASSPGGRYGYTF
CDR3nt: TGTGCCAGCAGTCCAGGGGGCCGGTACGGCTACACCTTC

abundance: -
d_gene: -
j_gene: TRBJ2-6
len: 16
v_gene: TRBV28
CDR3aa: CASSPPGASGANVLTF
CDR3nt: TGTGCCAGCAGTCCCCCGGGAGCCTCTGGGGCCAACGTCCTGACTTTC

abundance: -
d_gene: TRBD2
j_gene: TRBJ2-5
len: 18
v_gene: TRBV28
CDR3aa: CASSLGPELAGAAETQYF
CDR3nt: TGTGCCAGCAGTTTGGGGCCCGAACTAGCGGGAGCGGCTGAGACCCAGTACTTC

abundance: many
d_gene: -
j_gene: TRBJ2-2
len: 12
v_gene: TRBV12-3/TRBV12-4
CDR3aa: CASSRNSGELFF
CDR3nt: TGTGCCAGCAGCCGCAATTCCGGGGAGCTGTTTTTT

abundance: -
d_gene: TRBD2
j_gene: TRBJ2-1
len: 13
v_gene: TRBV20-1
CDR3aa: CSATGRATGEQFF
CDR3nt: TGCAGTGCTACCGGGAGGGCCACGGGTGAGCAGTTCTTC

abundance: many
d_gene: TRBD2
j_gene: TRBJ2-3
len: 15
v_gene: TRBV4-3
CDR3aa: CASSRSAGRPDTQYF
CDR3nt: TGCGCCAGCAGCCGCTCAGCGGGACGGCCAGATACGCAGTATTTT

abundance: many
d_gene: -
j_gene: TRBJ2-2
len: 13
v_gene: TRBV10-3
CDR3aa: CAISALGPGELFF
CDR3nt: TGTGCCATCAGTGCCCTGGGGCCCGGGGAGCTGTTTTTT

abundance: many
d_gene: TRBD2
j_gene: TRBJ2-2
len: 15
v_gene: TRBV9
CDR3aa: CASSVGDYSTGELFF
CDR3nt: TGTGCCAGCAGCGTGGGGGACTATTCAACCGGGGAGCTGTTTTTT

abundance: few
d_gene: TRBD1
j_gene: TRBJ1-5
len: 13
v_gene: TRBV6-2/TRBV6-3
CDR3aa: CASQDRGDQPQHF
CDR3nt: TGTGCCAGCCAGGACAGGGGCGATCAGCCCCAGCATTTT

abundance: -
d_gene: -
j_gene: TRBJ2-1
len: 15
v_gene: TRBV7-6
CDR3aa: CASSFTASSYNEQFF
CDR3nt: TGTGCCAGCAGCTTCACAGCGAGCTCCTACAATGAGCAGTTCTTC

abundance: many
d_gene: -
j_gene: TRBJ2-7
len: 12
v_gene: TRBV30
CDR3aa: CAWSPGFDEQYF
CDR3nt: TGTGCCTGGAGTCCCGGGTTCGACGAGCAGTACTTC

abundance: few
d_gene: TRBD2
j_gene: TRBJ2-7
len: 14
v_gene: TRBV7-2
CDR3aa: CASSQGTSSYEQYF
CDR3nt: TGTGCCAGCAGCCAGGGGACTAGTTCTTACGAGCAGTACTTC

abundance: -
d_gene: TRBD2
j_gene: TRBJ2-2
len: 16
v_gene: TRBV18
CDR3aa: CASSRNYAGDTGELFF
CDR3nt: TGTGCCAGCTCCCGTAACTACGCGGGAGACACCGGGGAGCTGTTTTTT

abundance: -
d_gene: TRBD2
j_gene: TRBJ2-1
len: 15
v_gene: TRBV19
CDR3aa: CASRPLAGVFSEQFF
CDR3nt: TGTGCCAGTAGGCCCCTAGCGGGAGTGTTTAGTGAGCAGTTCTTC

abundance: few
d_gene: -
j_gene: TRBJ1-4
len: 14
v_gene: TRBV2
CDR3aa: CASSLSGGNEKLFF
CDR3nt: TGTGCCAGCAGTCTAAGTGGGGGAAATGAAAAACTGTTTTTT

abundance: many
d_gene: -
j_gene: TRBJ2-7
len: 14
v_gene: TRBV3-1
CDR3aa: CASSQATFRSEQYF
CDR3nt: TGTGCCAGCAGCCAGGCGACTTTTCGCTCCGAGCAGTACTTC

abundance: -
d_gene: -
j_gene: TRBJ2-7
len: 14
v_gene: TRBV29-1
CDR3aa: CSVVGTQAAYEQYF
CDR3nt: TGCAGCGTTGTGGGGACACAGGCGGCCTACGAGCAGTACTTC

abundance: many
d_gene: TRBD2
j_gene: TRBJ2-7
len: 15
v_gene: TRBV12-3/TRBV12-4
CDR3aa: CASSLVAGDLYEQYF
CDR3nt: TGTGCCAGCAGTTTGGTGGCGGGAGACTTGTACGAGCAGTACTTC

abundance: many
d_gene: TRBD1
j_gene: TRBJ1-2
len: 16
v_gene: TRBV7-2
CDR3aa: CASSLVDRGYMYGYTF
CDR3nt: TGTGCCAGCAGCTTAGTCGACAGGGGGTATATGTATGGCTACACCTTC

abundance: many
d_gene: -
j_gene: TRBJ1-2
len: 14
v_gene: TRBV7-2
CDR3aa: CASTPTAAFYGYTF
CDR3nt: TGTGCCAGCACCCCTACGGCGGCGTTCTATGGCTACACCTTC

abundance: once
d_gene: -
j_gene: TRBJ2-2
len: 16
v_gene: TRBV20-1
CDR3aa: CSARDYAGRDTGELFF
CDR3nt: TGCAGTGCTAGAGATTACGCGGGACGAGATACCGGGGAGCTGTTTTTT

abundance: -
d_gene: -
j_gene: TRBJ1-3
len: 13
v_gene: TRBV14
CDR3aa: CASSLNPPITIYF
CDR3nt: TGTGCCAGCAGCTTAAACCCCCCAATAACCATATATTTT

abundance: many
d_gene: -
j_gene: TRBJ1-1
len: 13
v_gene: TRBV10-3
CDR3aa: CATSPTGGTEAFF
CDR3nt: TGTGCCACCTCCCCGACGGGGGGCACTGAAGCTTTCTTT

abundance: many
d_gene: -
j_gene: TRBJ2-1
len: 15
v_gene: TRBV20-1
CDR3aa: CSADGGDSSYNEQFF
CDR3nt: TGCAGTGCCGACGGCGGGGATAGCTCCTACAATGAGCAGTTCTTC

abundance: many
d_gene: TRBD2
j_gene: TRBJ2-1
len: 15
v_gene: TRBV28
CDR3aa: CASRTGGGTYNEQFF
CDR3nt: TGTGCCAGCAGAACGGGCGGGGGGACCTACAATGAGCAGTTCTTC

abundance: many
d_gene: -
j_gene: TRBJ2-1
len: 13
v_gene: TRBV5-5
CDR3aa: CASSFGVGNEQFF
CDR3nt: TGTGCCAGCAGCTTCGGGGTGGGGAATGAGCAGTTCTTC

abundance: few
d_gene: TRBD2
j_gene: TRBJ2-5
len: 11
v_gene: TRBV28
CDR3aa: CASSSPRGRDF
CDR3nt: TGTGCCAGCAGTTCTCCCCGCGGGAGGGACTTC

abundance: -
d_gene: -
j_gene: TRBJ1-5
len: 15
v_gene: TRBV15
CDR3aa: CATSRGWQSNQPQHF
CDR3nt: TGTGCCACCAGCAGAGGGTGGCAAAGCAATCAGCCCCAGCATTTT

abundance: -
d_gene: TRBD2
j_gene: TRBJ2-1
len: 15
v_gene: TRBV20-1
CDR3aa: CSARISGRLKNEQFF
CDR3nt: TGCAGTGCTCGGATTAGCGGGAGGTTGAAAAATGAGCAGTTCTTC

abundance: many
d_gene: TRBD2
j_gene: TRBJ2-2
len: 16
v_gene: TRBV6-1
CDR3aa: CASSVTSGRNTGELFF
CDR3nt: TGTGCCAGCAGTGTAACTAGCGGGAGGAACACCGGGGAGCTGTTTTTT

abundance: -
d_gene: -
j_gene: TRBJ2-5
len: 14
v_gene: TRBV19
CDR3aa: CASSQQDSRVAQYF
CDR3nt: TGTGCCAGTAGTCAGCAGGATTCCCGAGTGGCCCAGTACTTC

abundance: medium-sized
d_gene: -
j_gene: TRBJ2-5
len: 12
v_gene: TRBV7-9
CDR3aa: CASSLGLETQYF
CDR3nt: TGTGCCAGCAGCTTAGGCTTGGAGACCCAGTACTTC

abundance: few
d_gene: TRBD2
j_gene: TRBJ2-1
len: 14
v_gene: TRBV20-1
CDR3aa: CSAPVLAGLYEQFF
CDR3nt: TGCAGTGCTCCCGTCTTAGCGGGATTGTATGAGCAGTTCTTC

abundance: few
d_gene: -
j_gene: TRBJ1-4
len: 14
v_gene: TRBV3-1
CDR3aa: CASSPRLTNEKLFF
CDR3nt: TGTGCCAGCAGCCCGCGGTTAACTAATGAAAAACTGTTTTTT

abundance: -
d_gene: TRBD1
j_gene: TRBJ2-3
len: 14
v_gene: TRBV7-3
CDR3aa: CASSLSQGADTQYF
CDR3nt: TGTGCCAGCAGCTTGTCCCAGGGGGCAGATACGCAGTATTTT

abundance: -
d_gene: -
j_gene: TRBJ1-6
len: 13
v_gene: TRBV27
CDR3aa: CASSLRNNSPLHF
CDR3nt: TGTGCCAGCAGTTTAAGGAATAATTCACCCCTCCACTTT